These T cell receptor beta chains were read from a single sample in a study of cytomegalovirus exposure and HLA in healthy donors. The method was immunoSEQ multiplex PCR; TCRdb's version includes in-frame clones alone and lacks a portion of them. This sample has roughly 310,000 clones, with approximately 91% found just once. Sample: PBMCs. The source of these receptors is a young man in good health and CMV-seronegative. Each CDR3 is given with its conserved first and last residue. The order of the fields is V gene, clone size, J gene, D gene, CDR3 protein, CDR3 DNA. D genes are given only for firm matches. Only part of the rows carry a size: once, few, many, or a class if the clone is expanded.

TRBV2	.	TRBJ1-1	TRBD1	CASRTFRGPYAFF	TGTGCCAGCAGAACATTCAGGGGGCCGTATGCTTTCTTT
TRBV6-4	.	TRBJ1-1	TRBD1	CASRAGTGGLGAFF	TGTGCCAGCAGGGCCGGGACAGGGGGCCTCGGAGCTTTCTTT
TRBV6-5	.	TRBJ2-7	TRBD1	CASSYAGTGGYEQYF	TGTGCCAGCAGTTACGCCGGGACAGGGGGATACGAGCAGTACTTC
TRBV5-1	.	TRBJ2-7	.	CASSLDGTVIYEQYF	TGCGCCAGCAGCTTGGATGGTACAGTAATCTACGAGCAGTACTTC
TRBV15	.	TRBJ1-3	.	CATRGGGLAGNTIYF	TGTGCCACCAGAGGGGGAGGGTTGGCTGGAAACACCATATATTTT
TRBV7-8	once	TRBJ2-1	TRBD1	CASSLRTGLWDEQFF	TGTGCCAGCAGCCTAAGGACAGGCCTTTGGGATGAGCAGTTCTTC
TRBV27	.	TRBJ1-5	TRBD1	CASSLNRGLNQPQHF	TGTGCCAGCAGTTTAAACAGGGGGCTAAATCAGCCCCAGCATTTT
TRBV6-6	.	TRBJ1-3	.	CASSQLGGVRGNTIYF	TGTGCCAGCAGCCAACTAGGGGGGGTACGGGGAAACACCATATATTTT
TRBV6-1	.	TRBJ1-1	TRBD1	CASSGTGRANAFF	TGTGCCAGCAGTGGGACAGGGCGGGCGAACGCTTTCTTT
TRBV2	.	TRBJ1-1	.	CATIGQNTEAFF	TGTGCCACCATCGGACAGAACACTGAAGCTTTCTTT
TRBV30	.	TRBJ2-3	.	CAWSRRANTQYF	TGTGCCTGGAGTCGGCGAGCGAATACGCAGTATTTT
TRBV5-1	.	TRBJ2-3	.	CASSLGGTGSTDTQYF	TGCGCCAGCAGCTTGGGAGGGACTGGTAGCACAGATACGCAGTATTTT
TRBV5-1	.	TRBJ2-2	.	CASSTGTLNTGELFF	TGCGCCAGCAGTACCGGGACACTAAACACCGGGGAGCTGTTTTTT
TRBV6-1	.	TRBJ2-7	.	CASTRGSYEQYF	TGTGCCAGCACCCGGGGGAGCTACGAGCAGTACTTC
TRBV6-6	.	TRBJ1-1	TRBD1	CASRTGETTEAFF	TGTGCCAGCAGAACAGGGGAAACAACTGAAGCTTTCTTT
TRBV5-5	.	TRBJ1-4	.	CASSLEGVSGEKLFF	TGTGCCAGCAGCTTGGAGGGGGTCTCCGGAGAAAAACTGTTTTTT
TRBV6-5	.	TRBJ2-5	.	CASSYPGQQETQYF	TGTGCCAGCAGTTACCCAGGACAACAAGAGACCCAGTACTTC
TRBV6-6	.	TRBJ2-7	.	CASSSTGASSYEQYF	TGTGCCAGCAGTTCCACAGGAGCCTCTTCCTACGAGCAGTACTTC
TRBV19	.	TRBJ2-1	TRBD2	CASTISGTPYNEQFF	TGTGCCAGTACCATTAGCGGGACCCCCTACAATGAGCAGTTCTTC
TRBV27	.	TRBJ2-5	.	CASSLRGILIETQYF	TGTGCCAGCAGTTTAAGGGGTATTTTAATCGAGACCCAGTACTTC
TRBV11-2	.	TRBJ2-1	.	CASSLDLGQIYNEQFF	TGTGCCAGCAGCTTAGATCTTGGACAGATATACAATGAGCAGTTCTTC
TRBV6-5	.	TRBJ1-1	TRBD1	CASSYSPGGRGTEAFF	TGTGCCAGCAGTTACTCGCCAGGGGGTAGGGGCACTGAAGCTTTCTTT
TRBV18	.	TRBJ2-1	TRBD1	CASSPRGQGSNEQFF	TGTGCCAGCTCACCGAGGGGACAGGGCAGCAATGAGCAGTTCTTC
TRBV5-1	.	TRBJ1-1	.	CASSLAAGINTEAFF	TGCGCCAGCAGCTTGGCAGCAGGGATAAACACTGAAGCTTTCTTT
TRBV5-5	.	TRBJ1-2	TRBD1	CASRSGQGIYGYTF	TGTGCCAGCAGGTCTGGACAGGGAATCTATGGCTACACCTTC
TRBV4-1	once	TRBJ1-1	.	CASSQDEGGVNTEAFF	TGCGCCAGCAGCCAAGATGAGGGCGGAGTCAACACTGAAGCTTTCTTT
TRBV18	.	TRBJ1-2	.	CASSPLREVADYGYTF	TGTGCCAGCTCACCACTCCGAGAGGTAGCTGACTATGGCTACACCTTC
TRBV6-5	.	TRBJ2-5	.	CASSRTRQAETQYF	TGTGCCAGCAGCCGTACCCGACAGGCGGAGACCCAGTACTTC
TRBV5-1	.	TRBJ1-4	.	CASSLEGGRSNEKLFF	TGCGCCAGCAGCTTGGAGGGGGGGAGGAGTAATGAAAAACTGTTTTTT
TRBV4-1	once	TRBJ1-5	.	CASSQEVWGGELQPQHF	TGCGCCAGCAGCCAAGAGGTTTGGGGGGGCGAACTTCAGCCCCAGCATTTT
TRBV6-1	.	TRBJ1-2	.	CASSPHGSGGGYTF	TGTGCCAGCAGCCCCCACGGGTCGGGGGGTGGCTACACCTTC
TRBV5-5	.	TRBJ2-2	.	CASSSVRDSGPGELFF	TGTGCCAGCAGCTCCGTCCGGGACTCCGGTCCCGGGGAGCTGTTTTTT
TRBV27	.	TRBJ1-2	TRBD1	CASSLPGGAEATF	TGTGCCAGCAGTTTGCCAGGGGGCGCAGAGGCTACCTTC
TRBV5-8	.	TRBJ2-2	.	CASSSYTGELFF	TGTGCCAGCAGCTCCTACACCGGGGAGCTGTTTTTT
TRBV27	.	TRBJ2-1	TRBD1	CASSFSGQGAYNEQFF	TGTGCCAGCAGTTTCAGTGGACAGGGGGCCTACAATGAGCAGTTCTTC
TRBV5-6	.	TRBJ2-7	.	CASSLVRKSYEQYF	TGTGCCAGCAGCTTAGTCAGGAAGTCCTACGAGCAGTACTTC
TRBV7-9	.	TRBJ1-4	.	CASSYKGHTEKLFF	TGTGCCAGCAGCTATAAGGGACACACTGAAAAACTGTTTTTT
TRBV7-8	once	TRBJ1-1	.	CASSPGRGNTEAFF	TGTGCCAGCAGCCCCGGGAGGGGGAACACTGAAGCTTTCTTT
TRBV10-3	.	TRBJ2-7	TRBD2	CATAGGYEQYF	TGTGCCACAGCGGGGGGCTACGAGCAGTACTTC
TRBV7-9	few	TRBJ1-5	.	CASSLGGDHQPQHF	TGTGCCAGCAGCTTAGGCGGGGATCATCAGCCCCAGCATTTT
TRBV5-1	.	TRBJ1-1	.	CASSLAVNTEAFF	TGCGCCAGCAGCTTGGCAGTCAACACTGAAGCTTTCTTT
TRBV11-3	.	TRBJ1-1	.	CASSLTQHTEAFF	TGTGCCAGCAGCTTAACCCAACATACTGAAGCTTTCTTT
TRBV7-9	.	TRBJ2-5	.	CASRSTGLQETQYF	TGTGCCAGCAGATCTACAGGGCTACAGGAGACCCAGTACTTC
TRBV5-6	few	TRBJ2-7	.	CASSLGQVPEQYF	TGTGCCAGCAGCTTGGGACAGGTGCCCGAGCAGTACTTC
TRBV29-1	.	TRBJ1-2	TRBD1	CSVAALDRDKGYTF	TGCAGCGTTGCGGCCCTGGACAGGGACAAGGGCTACACCTTC
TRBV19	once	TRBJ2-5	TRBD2	CASSPPTSGGPPQYF	TGTGCCAGTAGTCCCCCGACTAGCGGGGGTCCGCCCCAGTACTTC
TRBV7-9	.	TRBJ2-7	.	CASSLGQGGHEQYF	TGTGCCAGCAGCTTAGGGCAGGGTGGCCACGAGCAGTACTTC
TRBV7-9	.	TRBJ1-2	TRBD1	CGTGPPSYGYTF	TGTGGGACAGGGCCTCCAAGCTATGGCTACACCTTC
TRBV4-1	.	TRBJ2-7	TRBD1	CASSQEWTGRYEQYF	TGCGCCAGCAGCCAGGAATGGACAGGGCGATACGAGCAGTACTTC
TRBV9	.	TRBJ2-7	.	CASSVGGAGEQYF	TGTGCCAGCAGCGTCGGAGGGGCAGGGGAGCAGTACTTC
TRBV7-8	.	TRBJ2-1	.	CASSVYFRGSYNEQFF	TGTGCCAGCAGCGTATACTTTCGGGGTTCCTACAATGAGCAGTTCTTC
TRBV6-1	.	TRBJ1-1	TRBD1	CASSDSQGVNTEAFF	TGTGCCAGCAGTGATTCGCAGGGGGTCAACACTGAAGCTTTCTTT